These 9 T cell receptor beta chains share one sample of origin, sequenced in a study of blood T cell repertoires in COVID-19. Sequenced by immunoSEQ multiplex PCR; TCRdb stores in-frame clones only, minus some. The sample has 140,000 or so clones, more than 75% seen once. Sequencing was carried out using peripheral blood. These receptors came from a woman between 65 and 79 years old with COVID-19, enrolled during active disease.

V is TRBV5-4 and J is TRBJ1-1; TRBD1 is a possible D gene (6 bases). The CDR3 has 14 residues. The V gene lost 3 bases and the J gene lost 1 base, with 10 bases spanning the gap. Germline loops: CDR1 SGHNT, CDR2 YYREEE (reference sequence). The CDR3 DNA follows: TGTGCCAGCAGCTACGGGGGGCAGAACACTGAAGCTTTCTTT. Amino acid sequence: CASSYGGQNTEAFF.

This rearrangement joins TRBV7-2 to TRBJ2-5; 7 bases are shared with TRBD2. V was clipped by 5 bases and J by 1 base; unmatched bases: 10. This CDR3 contains 16 residues. Germline V CDR1 and CDR2: SGHTA, FQGNSA. Written as DNA, the CDR3 is TGTGCCAGCAGCCCAGCATCAGCGGGGCCCCAAGAGACCCAGTACTTC. Protein sequence: CASSPASAGPQETQYF.

The chain combines TRBV28 with TRBJ2-1, with TRBD1 as a possible D gene (6 bases). The CDR3 totals 15 residues. V was clipped by 5 bases and J by 1 base, with 12 bases between them. Germline V lookup: CDR1 MDHEN, CDR2 SYDVKM. The CDR3 protein is CASSPTGGSYNEQFF. CDR3 in DNA: TGTGCCAGCAGTCCGACAGGAGGATCCTACAATGAGCAGTTCTTC.

The gene calls are TRBV7-2 and TRBJ2-3; a weak D match, TRBD2 (7 bases). The CDR3 contains 16 residues. CDR1 SGHTA and CDR2 FQGNSA come from the germline V gene. The germline V and J ends were trimmed by 5 bases and 1 base, with 16 bases remaining between them. The CDR3 DNA follows: TGTGCCAGCAGCATGTGGGGGGGGGCCCGCACAGATACGCAGTATTTT. Its translation is CASSMWGGARTDTQYF.

The chain is built from TRBV2 and TRBJ2-1; 8 bases line up with TRBD2. The CDR3 is 14 residues long. The V gene end was trimmed by 4 bases and the J gene end by 9 bases; junction bases not matched to a gene: 8. Germline assignment: CDR1 SNHLY and CDR2 FYNNEI. The CDR3: CASSVGLAPFEQFF. In DNA, the CDR3 is TGTGCCAGCAGTGTTGGACTAGCCCCGTTTGAGCAGTTCTTC.

J is TRBJ2-3 and V is TRBV28; TRBD2 aligns across 10 bases. In germline, CDR1 is MDHEN, CDR2 SYDVKM. CDR3 length: 15 amino acids. J was trimmed by 0 bases and V by 5 bases; bases with no gene match: 2. The CDR3 is CASSTSGASTDTQYF. The CDR3 DNA reads as TGTGCCAGCAGTACTAGCGGGGCAAGCACAGATACGCAGTATTTT.

This chain connects TRBV9 to TRBJ2-1, with D possibly being TRBD1 (5 bases). The CDR3 has 16 amino acids. Germline-derived CDR1 and CDR2 are SGDLS and YYNGEE. Trimming removed 0 bases from V and 6 bases from J, with 16 bases in between. This chain's CDR3 is CASSVGQTALGNEQFF. CDR3 nucleotides: TGTGCCAGCAGCGTAGGACAGACCGCTTTGGGCAATGAGCAGTTCTTC.

This clone was found a few times. This chain uses TRBV29-1 with TRBJ1-1, with D maybe TRBD1 (6 bases). The CDR3 has 13 amino acids. Per germline, CDR1 SQVTM and CDR2 ANQGSEA. Trimming took off 7 bases at V and 0 bases at J, with 12 bases between the two ends. The CDR3 sequence: CSARQDMNTEAFF. CDR3 DNA sequence: TGCAGCGCCAGACAGGACATGAACACTGAAGCTTTCTTT.

This clone was counted a single time. In DNA, the CDR3 is TGTGCCACCGGGGGCTCTAGCACAGATACGCAGTATTTT. It is translated as CATGGSSTDTQYF. This sequence joins TRBV15 and TRBJ2-3; the D gene is possibly TRBD1 (6 bases). Trimming took 8 bases from V and 0 from J, leaving 9 bases between them. CDR3 length equals 13 residues. Germline V lookup: CDR1 LNHNV, CDR2 YYDKDF (reference sequence).